This T cell receptor beta chain appears in the sequencing data of a study of identifying expanded T cells in peripheral blood. Study-level findings and limits: Clone count variance between roughly two-week samples rose with total template count. Over approximately two and four weeks, about 15 and 18 clones changed, versus around 1.3 between replicates.

CDR1 and CDR2 from the germline V gene are SGHTA and FQGNSA. Trimming removed 5 bases from V and 1 base from J; junction bases left unmatched: 16. The CDR3 is made up of 18 amino acids. Repertoires were generated with immunoSEQ multiplex PCR, while TCRdb's copy carries only in-frame clones and drops some. Altogether around 76,000 clones are present, approximately 87% being singletons, with the ten largest covering about 3.3%. With regard to this clone: Its specificity is not known.

This receptor was taken from a person aged 18 to 70 in good health. The chain is built from TRBV7-2 and TRBJ1-1, with 7 bases identical to TRBD1. The sequenced material came from blood. In DNA, the CDR3 is TGTGCCAGCAGCCTACAGGGGAGAGGGGGAGGCGGGAACACTGAAGCTTTCTTT. Translated: CASSLQGRGGGGNTEAFF.